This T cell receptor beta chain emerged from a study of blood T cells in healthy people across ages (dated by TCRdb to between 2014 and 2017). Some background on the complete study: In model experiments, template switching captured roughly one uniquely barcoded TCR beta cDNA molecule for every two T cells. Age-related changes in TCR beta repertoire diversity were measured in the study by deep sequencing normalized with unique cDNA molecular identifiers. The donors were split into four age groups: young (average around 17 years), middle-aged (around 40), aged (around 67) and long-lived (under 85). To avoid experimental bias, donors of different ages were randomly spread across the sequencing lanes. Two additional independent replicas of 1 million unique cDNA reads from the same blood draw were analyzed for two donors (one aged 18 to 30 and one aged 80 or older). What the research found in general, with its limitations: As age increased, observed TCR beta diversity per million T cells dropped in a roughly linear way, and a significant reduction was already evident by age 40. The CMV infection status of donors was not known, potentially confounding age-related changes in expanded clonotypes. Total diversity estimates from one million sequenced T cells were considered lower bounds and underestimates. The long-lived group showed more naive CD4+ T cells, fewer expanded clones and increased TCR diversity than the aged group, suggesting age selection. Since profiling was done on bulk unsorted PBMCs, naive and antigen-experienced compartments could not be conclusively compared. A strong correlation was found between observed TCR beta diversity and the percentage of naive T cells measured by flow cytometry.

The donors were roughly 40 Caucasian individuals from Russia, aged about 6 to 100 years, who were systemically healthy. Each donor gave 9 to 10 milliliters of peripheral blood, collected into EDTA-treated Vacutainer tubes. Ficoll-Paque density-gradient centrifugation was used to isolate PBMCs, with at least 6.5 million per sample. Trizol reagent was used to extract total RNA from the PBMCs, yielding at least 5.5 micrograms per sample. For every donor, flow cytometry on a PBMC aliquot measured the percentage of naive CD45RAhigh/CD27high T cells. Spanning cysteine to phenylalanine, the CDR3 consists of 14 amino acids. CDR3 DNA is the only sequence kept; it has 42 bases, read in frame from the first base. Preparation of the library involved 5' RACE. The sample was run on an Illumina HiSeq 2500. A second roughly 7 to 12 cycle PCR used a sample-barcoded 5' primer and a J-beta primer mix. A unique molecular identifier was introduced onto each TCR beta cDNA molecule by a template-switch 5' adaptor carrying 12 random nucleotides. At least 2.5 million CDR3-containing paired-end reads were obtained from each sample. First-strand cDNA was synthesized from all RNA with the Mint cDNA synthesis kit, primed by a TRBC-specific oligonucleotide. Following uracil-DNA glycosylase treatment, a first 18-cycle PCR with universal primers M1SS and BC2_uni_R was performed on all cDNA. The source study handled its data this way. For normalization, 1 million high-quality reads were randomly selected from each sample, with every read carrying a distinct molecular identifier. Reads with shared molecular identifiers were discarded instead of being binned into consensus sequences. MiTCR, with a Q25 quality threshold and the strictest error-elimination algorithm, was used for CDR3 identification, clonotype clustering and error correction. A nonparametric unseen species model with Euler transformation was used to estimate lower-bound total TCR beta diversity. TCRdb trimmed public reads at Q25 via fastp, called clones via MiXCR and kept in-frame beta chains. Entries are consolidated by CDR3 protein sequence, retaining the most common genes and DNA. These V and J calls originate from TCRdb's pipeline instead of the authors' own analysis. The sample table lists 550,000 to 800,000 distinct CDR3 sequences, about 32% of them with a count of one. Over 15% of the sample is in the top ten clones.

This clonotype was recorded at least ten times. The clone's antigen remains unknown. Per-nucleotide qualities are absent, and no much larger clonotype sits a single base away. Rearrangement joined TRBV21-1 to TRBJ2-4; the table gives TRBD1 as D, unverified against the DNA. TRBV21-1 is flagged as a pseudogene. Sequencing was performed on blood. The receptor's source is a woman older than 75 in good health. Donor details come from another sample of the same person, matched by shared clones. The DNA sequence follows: TGTGCCAGGGGGGCACCCTTAGCCAAAAACATTCAGTACTTC. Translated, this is CARGAPLAKNIQYF.